The source of this TCR beta chain is a study of T cells in Graves' hyperthyroidism and ophthalmopathy. Turning to this clonotype: As yet, its antigen is unknown. Relative to the germline gene, one junction end is altered; a read error may explain this.

Germline loops: CDR1 SGHDT, CDR2 YYEEEE. The CDR3 is made up of 14 amino acids. Template material for amplifying TCR beta CDR3 regions consisted of RNA transcripts. The primer set for the first-round RT-PCR of the TCR CDR3 was HTBI. From the multiplex PCR reads, TCRdb called clonotypes with MiXCR, one entry per CDR3 protein. Among some 760,000 distinct CDR3 sequences listed, 12% to 15% were seen once. Broader study findings: Blood also showed most of the thyroid clonotypes that were expanded above 0.001.

Material for sequencing was blood. This receptor was taken from a woman aged 18 to 35 with Graves' hyperthyroidism. V is TRBV5-6 and J is TRBJ2-1; D gene ambiguous. CDR3 residues: CASRPGSAYNEQFF. CDR3 nucleotide sequence: TGTGCCAGCAGACCCGGGTCCGCCTACAACGAGCAGTTCTTC.